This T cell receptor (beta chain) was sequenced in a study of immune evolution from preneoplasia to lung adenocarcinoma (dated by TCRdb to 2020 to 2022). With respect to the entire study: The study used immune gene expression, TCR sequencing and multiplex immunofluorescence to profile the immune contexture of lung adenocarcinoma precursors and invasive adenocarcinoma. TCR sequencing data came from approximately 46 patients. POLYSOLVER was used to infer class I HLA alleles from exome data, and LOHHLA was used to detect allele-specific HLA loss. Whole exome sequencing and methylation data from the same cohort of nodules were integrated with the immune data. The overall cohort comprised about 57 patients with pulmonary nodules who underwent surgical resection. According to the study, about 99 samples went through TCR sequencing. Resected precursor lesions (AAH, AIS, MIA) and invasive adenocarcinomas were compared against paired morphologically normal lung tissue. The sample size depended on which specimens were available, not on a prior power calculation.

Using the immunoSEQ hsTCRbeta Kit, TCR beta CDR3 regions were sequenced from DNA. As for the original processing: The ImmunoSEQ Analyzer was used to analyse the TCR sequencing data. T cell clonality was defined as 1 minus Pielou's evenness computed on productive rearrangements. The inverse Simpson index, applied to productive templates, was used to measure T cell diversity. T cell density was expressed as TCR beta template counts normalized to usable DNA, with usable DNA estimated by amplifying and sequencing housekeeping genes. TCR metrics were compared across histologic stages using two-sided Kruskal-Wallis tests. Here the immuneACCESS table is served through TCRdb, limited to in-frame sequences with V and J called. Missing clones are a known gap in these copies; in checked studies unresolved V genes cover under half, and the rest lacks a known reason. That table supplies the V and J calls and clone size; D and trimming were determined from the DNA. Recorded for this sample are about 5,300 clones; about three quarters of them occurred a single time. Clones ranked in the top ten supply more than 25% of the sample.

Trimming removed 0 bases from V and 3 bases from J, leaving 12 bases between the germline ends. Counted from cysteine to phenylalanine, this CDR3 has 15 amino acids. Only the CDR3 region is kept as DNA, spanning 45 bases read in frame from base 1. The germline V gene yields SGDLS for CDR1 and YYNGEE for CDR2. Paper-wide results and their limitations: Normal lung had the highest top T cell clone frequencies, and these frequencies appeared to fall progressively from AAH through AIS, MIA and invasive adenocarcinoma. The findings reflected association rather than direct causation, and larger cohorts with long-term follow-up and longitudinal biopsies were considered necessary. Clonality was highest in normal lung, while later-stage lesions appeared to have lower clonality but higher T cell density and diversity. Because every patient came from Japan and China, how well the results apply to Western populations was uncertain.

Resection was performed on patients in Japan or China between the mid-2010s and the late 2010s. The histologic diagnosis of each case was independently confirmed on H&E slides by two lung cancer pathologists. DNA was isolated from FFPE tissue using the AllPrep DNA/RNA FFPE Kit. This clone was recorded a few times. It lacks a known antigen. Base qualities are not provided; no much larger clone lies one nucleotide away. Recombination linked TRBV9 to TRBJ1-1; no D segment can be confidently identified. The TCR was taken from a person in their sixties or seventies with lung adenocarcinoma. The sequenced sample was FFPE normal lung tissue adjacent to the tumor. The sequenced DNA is TGTGCCAGCAGCGTAGAACAGTTCGTGGACACTGAAGCTTTCTTT. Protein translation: CASSVEQFVDTEAFF.